The present T cell receptor (beta chain) was sequenced within a study of CD4+ T cells in melanoma. The CDR3 is made up of 14 amino acids. The germline CDR1 and CDR2 sequences are LNHDA and SQIVND (reference sequence). The J segment lost 5 bases and the V segment lost 4 bases, leaving 3 bases of the junction unmatched. This clone was observed a few times. Clones were read by immunoSEQ multiplex PCR, and TCRdb kept only the in-frame ones, dropping some. Among about 7,200 clones, more than 65% were seen once, and the ten largest hold 25% to 35%. The sequence derives from a human donor with melanoma. The rearrangement links TRBV19 to TRBJ2-2; 8 positions match TRBD1. Sequenced input: cells from a culture (not recorded whether cultured in vitro). The CDR3 nucleotides read TGTGCCAGTAGTACGACAGGGGATACCGGGGAGCTGTTTTTT. Protein product: CASSTTGDTGELFF.